A selection of T cell receptor beta chains follows, all from one sample in a study of T-cell reconstitution after alpha-beta-depleted transplantation in children. In TCRdb, the PCR reads were re-called with MiXCR into one record per CDR3 protein. The sample comprises over 400,000 distinct CDR3 sequences, approximately 42% of which are singletons, and about 30% rests with the top ten. Specimen: PBMCs, collected before TCRalphabeta/CD19-depleted stem cell transplant. The source is a girl aged 2-10 years with aplastic anemia, due to receive a stem cell transplant. Each CDR3 is given with its conserved first and last residue. The order of the fields is D gene, J gene, CDR3 length, V gene, clone size, CDR3 protein, CDR3 DNA. D genes are given only for firm matches. Rows may omit the clone size; those that give it use once, few, many or a size class.

>TRBD2|TRBJ2-5|14|TRBV20-1|-
CSARDGGRRGTQYF
TGCAGTGCTAGAGATGGCGGGAGACGGGGGACCCAGTACTTC
>TRBD1|TRBJ2-1|16|TRBV24-1|many
CATSDSGRGWYNEQFF
TGTGCCACCAGTGATTCGGGCAGGGGGTGGTACAATGAGCAGTTCTTC
>-|TRBJ2-5|16|TRBV5-1|-
CASSLRSGSGRETQYF
TGCGCCAGCAGCTTAAGGTCGGGTTCGGGGCGAGAGACCCAGTACTTC
>-|TRBJ1-2|12|TRBV29-1|-
CSVEDGKQSYTF
TGCAGCGTTGAAGATGGTAAGCAGAGCTACACCTTC
>-|TRBJ2-7|14|TRBV5-6|-
CASSQRGSAYEQYF
TGTGCCAGCAGCCAACGCGGTTCGGCCTACGAGCAGTACTTC
>TRBD2|TRBJ2-3|16|TRBV20-1|many
CSARDPKRGSTDTQYF
TGCAGTGCTAGAGATCCCAAGCGGGGGAGCACAGATACGCAGTATTTT
>-|TRBJ2-7|13|TRBV29-1|-
CSAQPISSYEQYF
TGCAGCGCGCAGCCAATATCTTCCTACGAGCAGTACTTC
>-|TRBJ2-3|17|TRBV28|-
CASSSPWGPLGSDTQYF
TGTGCCAGCAGTTCCCCCTGGGGGCCCCTTGGGTCAGATACGCAGTATTTT
>TRBD1|TRBJ1-3|17|TRBV9|-
CASSVELGGASGNTIYF
TGTGCCAGCAGCGTAGAATTAGGGGGCGCATCTGGAAACACCATATATTTT
>-|TRBJ2-1|15|TRBV12-3/TRBV12-4|-
CASSAVGPPINEQFF
TGTGCCAGCAGCGCGGTTGGCCCGCCCATCAATGAGCAGTTCTTC
>-|TRBJ2-5|14|TRBV29-1|-
CSVALGGAQETQYF
TGCAGCGTTGCCCTTGGGGGGGCTCAAGAGACCCAGTACTTC
>TRBD2|TRBJ2-1|15|TRBV19|few
CARGTSGMNYNEQFF
TGTGCCAGAGGGACTAGCGGGATGAACTACAATGAGCAGTTCTTC
>-|TRBJ1-2|17|TRBV20-1|-
CCARRPTRGRELYGYTF
TGCTGTGCTAGACGCCCGACCAGGGGCAGAGAGCTCTATGGCTACACCTTC
>-|TRBJ2-3|13|TRBV23-1|-
CASTRPVTDTQYF
TGCGCCAGCACGAGGCCGGTTACAGATACGCAGTATTTT
>-|TRBJ1-2|12|TRBV10-2|many
CASSMDSGGYTF
TGCGCCAGCAGTATGGACAGCGGGGGCTACACCTTC
>TRBD2|TRBJ2-1|17|TRBV5-6|-
CASSPNTWDYSYNEQFF
TGTGCCAGCAGCCCGAACACTTGGGACTACTCCTACAATGAGCAGTTCTTC
>-|TRBJ2-7|11|TRBV29-1|-
CSVQDSYEQYF
TGCAGCGTACAGGACTCCTACGAGCAGTACTTC
>TRBD1|TRBJ1-4|14|TRBV18|few
CASSPDRGREKLFF
TGTGCCAGCTCCCCGGACAGGGGGCGAGAAAAACTGTTTTTT
>-|TRBJ1-4|16|TRBV20-1|-
CSARPPTGATNEKLFF
TGCAGTGCTAGGCCCCCCACGGGGGCAACTAATGAAAAACTGTTTTTT
>-|TRBJ2-7|12|TRBV7-6|-
CASSLAGGVQYF
TGTGCCAGCAGCTTAGCAGGCGGGGTTCAGTACTTC